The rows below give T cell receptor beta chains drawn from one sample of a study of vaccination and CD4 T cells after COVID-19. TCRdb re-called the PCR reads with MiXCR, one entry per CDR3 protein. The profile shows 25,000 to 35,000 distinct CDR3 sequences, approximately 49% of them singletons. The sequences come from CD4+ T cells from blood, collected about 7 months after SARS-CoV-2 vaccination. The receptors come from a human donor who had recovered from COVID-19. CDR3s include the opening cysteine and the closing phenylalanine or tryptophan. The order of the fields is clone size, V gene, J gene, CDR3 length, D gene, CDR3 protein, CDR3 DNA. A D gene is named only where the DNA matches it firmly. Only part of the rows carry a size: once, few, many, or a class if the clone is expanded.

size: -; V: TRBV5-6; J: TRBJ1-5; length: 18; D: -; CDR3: CASSLGGSGGYSNQPQHF; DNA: TGTGCCAGCAGCTTGGGGGGTAGCGGGGGATATAGCAATCAGCCCCAGCATTTT
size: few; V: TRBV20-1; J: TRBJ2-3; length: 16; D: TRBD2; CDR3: CSARDGTSGREDTQYF; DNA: TGCAGTGCTAGGGATGGGACTAGCGGGAGGGAGGATACGCAGTATTTT
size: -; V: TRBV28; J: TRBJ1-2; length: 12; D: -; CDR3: CASSLNNYGYTF; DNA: TGTGCCAGCAGTTTAAATAACTATGGCTACACCTTC
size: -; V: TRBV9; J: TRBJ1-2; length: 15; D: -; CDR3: CASSPPSEANYGYTF; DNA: TGTGCCAGCAGCCCCCCAAGTGAAGCTAACTATGGCTACACCTTC
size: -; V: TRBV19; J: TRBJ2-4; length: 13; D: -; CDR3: CASSPEYKNIQYF; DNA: TGTGCCAGTAGTCCAGAATACAAAAACATTCAGTACTTC
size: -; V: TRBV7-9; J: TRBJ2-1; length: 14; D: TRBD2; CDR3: CASSFWTSRLEQFF; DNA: TGTGCCAGCAGCTTCTGGACTAGCCGGCTTGAGCAGTTCTTC
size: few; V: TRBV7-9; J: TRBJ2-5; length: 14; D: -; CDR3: CASSLGGAEETQYF; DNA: TGTGCCAGCAGCTTAGGGGGGGCAGAAGAGACCCAGTACTTC
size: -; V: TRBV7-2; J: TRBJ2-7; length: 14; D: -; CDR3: CASSLVPSPYEQYF; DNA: TGTGCCAGCAGCTTAGTTCCCTCGCCCTACGAGCAGTACTTC
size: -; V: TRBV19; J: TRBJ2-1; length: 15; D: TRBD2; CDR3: CASSSTSGRSWEQFF; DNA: TGTGCCAGTAGTTCGACTAGCGGGAGAAGCTGGGAGCAGTTCTTC
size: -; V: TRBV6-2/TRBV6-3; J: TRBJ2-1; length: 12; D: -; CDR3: CASSYSANEQFF; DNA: TGTGCCAGCAGTTACTCTGCGAATGAGCAGTTCTTC
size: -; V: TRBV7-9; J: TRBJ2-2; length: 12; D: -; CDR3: CASMGAPGELFF; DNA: TGTGCCAGCATGGGGGCTCCCGGGGAGCTGTTTTTT
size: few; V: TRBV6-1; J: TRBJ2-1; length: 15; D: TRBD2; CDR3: CASSPQRGAYNEQFF; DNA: TGTGCCAGCAGTCCCCAGCGGGGGGCCTACAATGAGCAGTTCTTC
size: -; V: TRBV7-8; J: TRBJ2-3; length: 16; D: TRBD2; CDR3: CASSFRAGASTDTQYF; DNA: TGTGCCAGCAGCTTTCGAGCGGGAGCTAGCACAGATACGCAGTATTTT
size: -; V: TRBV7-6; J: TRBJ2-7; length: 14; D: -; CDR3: CASSKEGRPYEQYF; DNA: TGTGCCAGCAGCAAAGAAGGGAGGCCCTACGAGCAGTACTTC
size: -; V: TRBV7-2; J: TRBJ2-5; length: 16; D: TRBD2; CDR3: CASSLGMSWEGETQYF; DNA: TGTGCCAGCAGCTTAGGCATGTCGTGGGAGGGTGAGACCCAGTACTTC
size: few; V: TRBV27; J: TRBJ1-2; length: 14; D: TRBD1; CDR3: CASSIQGRGYGYTF; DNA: TGTGCCAGCAGCATACAGGGGAGGGGCTATGGCTACACCTTC
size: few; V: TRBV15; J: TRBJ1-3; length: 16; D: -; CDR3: CATSENGPTSGNTIYF; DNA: TGTGCCACCAGCGAGAACGGACCGACCTCTGGAAACACCATATATTTT
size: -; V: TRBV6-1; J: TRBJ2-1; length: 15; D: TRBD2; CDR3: CASSELGSGSYEQFF; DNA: TGTGCCAGCAGTGAATTAGGTAGCGGGAGCTATGAGCAGTTCTTC
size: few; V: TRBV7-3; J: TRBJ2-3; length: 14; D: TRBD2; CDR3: CASRKAGGSDTQYF; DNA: TGTGCCAGCAGGAAAGCGGGGGGGTCGGATACGCAGTATTTT
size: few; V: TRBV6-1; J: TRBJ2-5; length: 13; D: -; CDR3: CASSRGTSRTQYF; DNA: TGTGCCAGCAGTCGCGGGACGTCGCGAACCCAGTACTTC
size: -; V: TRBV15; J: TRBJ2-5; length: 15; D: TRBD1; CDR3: CATSRDSGQKETQYF; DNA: TGTGCCACCAGCAGAGATTCGGGACAGAAAGAGACCCAGTACTTC
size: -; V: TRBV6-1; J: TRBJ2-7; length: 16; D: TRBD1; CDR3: CASSEPGQGAWGEQYF; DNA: TGTGCCAGCAGTGAACCGGGACAGGGGGCCTGGGGGGAGCAGTACTTC
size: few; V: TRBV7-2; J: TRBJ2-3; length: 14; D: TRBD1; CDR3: CASSLGQGADTQYF; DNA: TGTGCCAGCAGCCTGGGACAGGGGGCGGATACGCAGTATTTT
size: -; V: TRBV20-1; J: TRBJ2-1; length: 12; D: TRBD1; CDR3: CSAEGAYNEQFF; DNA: TGCAGTGCAGAGGGGGCTTACAATGAGCAGTTCTTC
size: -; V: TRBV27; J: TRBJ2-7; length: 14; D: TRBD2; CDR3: CASSLGLAGPEQYF; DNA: TGTGCCAGCAGTCTCGGACTAGCGGGCCCCGAGCAGTACTTC
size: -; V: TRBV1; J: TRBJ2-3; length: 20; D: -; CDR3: CTSSPPGLAGDEHSTDTQYF; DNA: TGCACCAGCAGCCCGCCCGGACTAGCGGGAGATGAGCATAGCACAGATACGCAGTATTTT
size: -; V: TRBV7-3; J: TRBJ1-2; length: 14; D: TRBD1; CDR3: CASSSGQGDYGYTF; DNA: TGTGCCAGCAGTTCGGGACAGGGCGACTATGGCTACACCTTC
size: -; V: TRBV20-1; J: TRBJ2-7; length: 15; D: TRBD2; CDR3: CSASPGLALSYEQYF; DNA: TGCAGTGCTAGCCCGGGACTAGCTCTCTCCTACGAGCAGTACTTC
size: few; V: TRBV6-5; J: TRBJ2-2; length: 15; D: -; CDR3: CASSYGAENTGELFF; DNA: TGTGCCAGCAGTTATGGGGCGGAGAACACCGGGGAGCTGTTTTTT
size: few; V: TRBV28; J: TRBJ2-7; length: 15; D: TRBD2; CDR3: CASSSLRGGTYEQYF; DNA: TGTGCCAGCAGTTCCTTACGCGGGGGAACCTACGAGCAGTACTTC
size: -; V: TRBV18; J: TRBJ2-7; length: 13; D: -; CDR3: CASSPIGSYEQYF; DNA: TGTGCCAGCTCACCCATCGGTTCCTACGAGCAGTACTTC
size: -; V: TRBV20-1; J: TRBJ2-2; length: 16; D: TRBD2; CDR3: CSARDVTSGNTGELFF; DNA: TGCAGTGCTAGAGACGTGACTAGCGGGAACACCGGGGAGCTGTTTTTT
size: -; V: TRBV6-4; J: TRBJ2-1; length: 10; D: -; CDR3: CANQDFGGFF; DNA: TGTGCCAACCAGGATTTTGGTGGGTTCTTC
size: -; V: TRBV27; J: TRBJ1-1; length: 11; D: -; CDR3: CASMRGSEAFF; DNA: TGTGCCAGCATGCGAGGCTCTGAAGCTTTCTTT
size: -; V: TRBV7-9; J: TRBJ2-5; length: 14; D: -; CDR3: CASSQGGGSETQYF; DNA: TGTGCCAGCAGCCAGGGAGGGGGATCGGAGACCCAGTACTTC
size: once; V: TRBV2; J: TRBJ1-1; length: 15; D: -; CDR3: CASSEDRSRATEAFF; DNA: TGTGCCAGCAGTGAAGACAGGTCGCGGGCGACTGAAGCTTTCTTT
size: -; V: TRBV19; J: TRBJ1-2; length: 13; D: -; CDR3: CASSTRGGDGYTF; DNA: TGTGCCAGTAGTACCCGGGGAGGGGATGGCTACACCTTC
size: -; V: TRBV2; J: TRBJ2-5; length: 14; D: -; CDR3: CASRSRGAGETQYF; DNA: TGTGCCAGCCGGAGTAGGGGGGCAGGAGAGACCCAGTACTTC
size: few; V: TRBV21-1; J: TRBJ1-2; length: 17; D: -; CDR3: CASSKLESTGVDYGYTF; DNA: TGTGCCAGCAGCAAACTGGAATCGACAGGGGTGGACTATGGCTACACCTTC
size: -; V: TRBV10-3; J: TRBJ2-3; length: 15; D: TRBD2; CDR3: CAIRSSGGPTDTQYF; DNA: TGTGCCATCAGGAGTTCGGGAGGGCCAACAGATACGCAGTATTTT
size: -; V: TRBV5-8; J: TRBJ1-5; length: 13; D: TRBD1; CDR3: CASRTRGGQPQHF; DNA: TGTGCCAGCAGGACCAGGGGGGGCCAGCCCCAGCATTTT
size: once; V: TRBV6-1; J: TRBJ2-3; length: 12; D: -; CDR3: CASSPWGDTQYF; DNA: TGTGCCAGCAGCCCATGGGGGGATACGCAGTATTTT
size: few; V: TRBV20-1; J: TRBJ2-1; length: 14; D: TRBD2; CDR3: CSARAGGPYNEQFF; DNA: TGCAGTGCTAGGGCGGGAGGGCCCTACAATGAGCAGTTCTTC
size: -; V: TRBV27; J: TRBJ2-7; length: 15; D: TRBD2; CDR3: CASSAEASGTYEQYF; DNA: TGTGCCAGCAGCGCCGAAGCTAGCGGTACCTACGAGCAGTACTTC
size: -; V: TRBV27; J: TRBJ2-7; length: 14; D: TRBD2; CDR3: CASSAQTSFYEQYF; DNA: TGTGCCAGCAGTGCTCAGACTAGCTTTTACGAGCAGTACTTC
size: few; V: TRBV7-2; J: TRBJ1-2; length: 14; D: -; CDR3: CASSLTTGNYGYTF; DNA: TGTGCCAGCAGCTTAACAACAGGGAACTATGGCTACACCTTC
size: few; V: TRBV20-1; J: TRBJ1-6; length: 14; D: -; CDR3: CSARPQVQDSPLHF; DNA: TGCAGTGCTAGACCACAGGTTCAGGATTCACCCCTCCACTTT
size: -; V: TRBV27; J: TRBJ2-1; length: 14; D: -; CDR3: CASSSPLGLSEQFF; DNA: TGTGCCAGCAGTTCCCCTCTAGGGTTGAGCGAGCAGTTCTTC
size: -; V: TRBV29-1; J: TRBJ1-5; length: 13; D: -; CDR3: CSVEEGFNQPQHF; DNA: TGCAGCGTTGAAGAGGGCTTCAATCAGCCCCAGCATTTT